The 32 T cell receptor beta chains listed next were all sequenced from one sample in a study of patients and donors after allogeneic stem cell transplantation. MiXCR, applied by TCRdb to the RT-PCR reads, yields one record per CDR3 protein. Here the sample spans about a million distinct CDR3 sequences, about a sixth being singletons. The sequencing sample was made of blood, either unsorted or a sorted T cell fraction (not recorded which). The receptors come from a human donor who was either an allogeneic HSCT recipient or a stem cell or donor lymphocyte infusion donor (not recorded which). It is not recorded whose cells these are; they may come from a transplant donor.

The gene calls are TRBV18 and TRBJ1-1, with D unresolved. Trimming cost V 3 bases and J 1 base, with 15 bases left between them. The CDR3 extends over 16 amino acids. Germline V gives CDR1 KGHSH, CDR2 LQKENI. DNA for the CDR3: TGTGCCAGCTCACCGGAATATAGACGTAAGAACACTGAAGCTTTCTTT. Its translation: CASSPEYRRKNTEAFF.

The chain has TRBV5-6 and TRBJ2-3; perhaps TRBD2 as D (6 bases). This CDR3 is 16 amino acids long. V lost 4 bases to trimming and J lost 6 bases, with 21 bases between them. The germline CDR1 and CDR2 sequences are SGHDT and YYEEEE. The CDR3: CASSPREADPKDTQYF. As DNA, the CDR3 is TGTGCCAGCAGCCCCAGGGAGGCGGACCCTAAGGATACGCAGTATTTT.

The chain employs TRBV20-1 and TRBJ2-1; D is possibly TRBD1 or TRBD2 (6 bases each). Germline CDR1 is DFQATT and CDR2 is SNEGSKA (reference sequence). V gave up 6 bases and J gave up 1 base, with 13 bases separating them. The CDR3 has 14 amino acids. The DNA of the CDR3 is TGCAGTGCCCCGGGGGCAGGGTCCTACAATGAGCAGTTCTTC. Its translation is CSAPGAGSYNEQFF.

The rearrangement joins TRBV25-1 to TRBJ1-1; D not certain. This CDR3 is 12 amino acids long. Trimming left V 6 bases short and J 7 bases short, with 12 bases between. The germline gives CDR1 MGHDK, CDR2 SYGVNS. The CDR3 DNA follows: TGTGCCAGCAGCTCCCTACTAGATGAAGCTTTCTTT. Translating gives CASSSLLDEAFF.

V and J are TRBV5-6 and TRBJ1-2, with 9 bases lining up with TRBD1. CDR3 length equals 14 residues. The trim removed 4 bases at V and 4 bases at J, leaving 5 bases unmatched. CDR1 SGHDT and CDR2 YYEEEE come from the germline V gene. The CDR3: CASSEQGAGYGYTF. In DNA, the CDR3 is TGTGCCAGCAGCGAACAGGGGGCTGGCTATGGCTACACCTTC.

The sample holds a few counts of this clonotype. The J gene is TRBJ2-6, the V gene TRBV4-2; D gene unclear. Germline values: CDR1 LGHNA, CDR2 YNFKEQ. V was pared by 0 bases and J by 0 bases, with 6 bases between. This CDR3 has 16 amino acids. CDR3 sequence reads: CASSQDLGSGANVLTF. DNA for the CDR3: TGTGCCAGCAGCCAAGATCTTGGCTCTGGGGCCAACGTCCTGACTTTC.

This clonotype was seen only a few times. This chain links TRBV5-1 with TRBJ1-2, with D perhaps TRBD1 (5 bases). V was clipped by 4 bases and J by 5 bases, with 15 bases between them. Germline lookup yields CDR1 SGHRS and CDR2 YFSETQ. The CDR3 extends over 14 amino acids. The CDR3 coding sequence is TGCGCCAGCAGCCTTGACGAAGCAGGGTATGGCTACACCTTC. Encoded protein: CASSLDEAGYGYTF.

The rearrangement uses TRBV7-9 and TRBJ2-7; TRBD1 aligns across 12 bases. The length of the CDR3 is 14 residues. V lost 7 bases and J lost 6; bases outside the gene matches: 7. Per the germline V gene, CDR1 is SEHNR and CDR2 is FQNEAQ (reference sequence). The CDR3, as DNA: TGTGCCAGCATGACCGGGACAGGGGGCGCCGAGCAGTACTTC. Amino acids: CASMTGTGGAEQYF.

The sample holds a few counts of this clonotype. V usage is TRBV2 and J usage is TRBJ2-5, with unresolved D. The CDR3 extends over 15 amino acids. In germline, CDR1 is SNHLY, CDR2 FYNNEI. The germline V and J ends were trimmed by 0 bases and 0 bases, with 8 bases remaining between them. CDR3 region: CASSEARPNQETQYF. The DNA of the CDR3 is TGTGCCAGCAGTGAAGCGCGGCCAAACCAAGAGACCCAGTACTTC.

This clonotype was counted between two and nine times. The rearrangement links TRBV6-5 to TRBJ2-7; TRBD1 agrees at 7 bases. Per the germline V gene, CDR1 is MNHEY and CDR2 is SVGAGI. The CDR3 spans 12 residues. The V gene end was trimmed by 8 bases and the J gene end by 2 bases; junction bases not matched to a gene: 3. The CDR3 sequence: CASFDRAYEQYF. The CDR3 DNA is TGTGCCAGCTTTGACAGGGCCTACGAGCAGTACTTC.

The table lists this clonotype with a few counts. The chain employs TRBV25-1 and TRBJ2-4; D remains unclear. CDR1 and CDR2 from the germline V gene are MGHDK and SYGVNS. V lost 7 bases to trimming and J lost 3 bases, with 4 bases between them. The CDR3 is 11 amino acids. The CDR3 protein is CASTNKNIQYF. In DNA form, the CDR3 reads TGTGCCAGCACCAACAAAAACATTCAGTACTTC.

This clonotype has at least ten counts. This chain connects TRBV12-3 or TRBV12-4 to TRBJ1-5; 9 bases match TRBD1. The V gene end was trimmed by 3 bases and the J gene end by 7 bases; junction bases not matched to a gene: 7. This CDR3 is built from 15 residues. The CDR3 nucleotides read TGTGCCAGCAGTTTTGGGTCGACAGGGGGGCAGCCCCAGCATTTT. This sequence encodes CASSFGSTGGQPQHF.

Only a few counts were recorded for this clonotype. V is TRBV20-1 and J is TRBJ2-1, with D possibly TRBD2 on 5 matching bases. CDR1 is DFQATT, CDR2 SNEGSKA, per germline (reference sequence). The CDR3 consists of 12 residues. With 8 bases removed from V and 0 bases from J, the gap between germline ends came to 8 bases. CDR3 sequence reads: CSWLASYNEQFF. CDR3 bases: TGCAGTTGGCTAGCCTCCTACAATGAGCAGTTCTTC.

This clonotype has just a few counts. The chain joins TRBV4-1 to TRBJ1-5, with D perhaps matching TRBD1 (6 bases). Germline CDR1 is MGHRA and CDR2 is YSYEKL. The CDR3 consists of 16 residues. V was shortened by 0 bases and J by 7 bases, with 16 bases between the two germline ends. CDR3 sequence (DNA): TGCGCCAGCAGCCAAGATAGAACAGGGCGGGACCAGCCCCAGCATTTT. This gives the protein CASSQDRTGRDQPQHF.

In its sample, this clonotype was seen a few times. This chain joins TRBV12-3 or TRBV12-4 and TRBJ1-1; 8 nucleotides match TRBD1. J gave up 7 bases and V 7 bases, and 8 bases lay outside the gene matches. CDR3 length: 13 amino acids. CDR3 residues: CASKLRQGIEAFF. As DNA, the CDR3 is TGTGCCAGCAAGCTAAGACAGGGGATTGAAGCTTTCTTT.

The genes are TRBV7-2 and TRBJ2-7, with a possible D match to TRBD2 (5 bases). The length of the CDR3 is 15 residues. The germline CDR1 and CDR2 sequences are SGHTA and FQGNSA. V was trimmed by 1 base and J by 2 bases, leaving 12 bases between them. The CDR3 is CASSLVALETYEQYF. Written as DNA, the CDR3 is TGTGCCAGCAGCTTAGTAGCGTTGGAAACCTACGAGCAGTACTTC.

V usage is TRBV6-2 or TRBV6-3 and J usage is TRBJ1-5, with 7 bases lining up with TRBD1. With V trimmed by 6 bases and J by 2 bases, 7 bases remained unmatched. This CDR3 has 15 residues. CDR1 and CDR2 from the germline V gene are MNHEY and SVGEGT. Written as DNA, the CDR3 is TGTGCCAGCAGGCGACAGGGCCCAGGCAATCAGCCCCAGCATTTT. It encodes CASRRQGPGNQPQHF.

This clonotype was detected a few times. This rearrangement joins TRBV4-1 to TRBJ1-3; D gene ambiguous. V lost 3 bases to trimming and J lost 3 bases, with 15 bases between them. The germline V gene has CDR1 MGHRA and CDR2 YSYEKL. This CDR3 has 16 residues. CDR3 in DNA: TGCGCCAGCAGCCACCCCGCCGGAGGGAGTGGAAACACCATATATTTT. It is translated as CASSHPAGGSGNTIYF.

The chain recombines TRBV20-1 with TRBJ2-1; D unclear. V shed 3 bases and J shed 3 bases, with 15 bases lying between them. Germline-derived CDR1 and CDR2 are DFQATT and SNEGSKA (reference sequence). The length of the CDR3 is 15 residues. Written as DNA, the CDR3 is TGCAGTGCTAGGAGACGGACCTCCAGCTACAATGAGCAGTTCTTC. It yields the protein CSARRRTSSYNEQFF.

The rearrangement uses TRBV7-9 and TRBJ2-2; a possible D gene is TRBD2 (6 bases). Trimming removed 0 bases at V and 7 bases at J, with 9 bases between. This CDR3 spans 14 amino acids. Germline V gives CDR1 SEHNR, CDR2 FQNEAQ (reference sequence). The CDR3 loop reads CASSLAGGVGELFF. CDR3 sequence (DNA): TGTGCCAGCAGCTTAGCCGGGGGAGTCGGGGAGCTGTTTTTT.

This clonotype was counted between two and nine times. This chain's CDR3 is CASRYFRGKGDEQFF. The CDR3, as DNA: TGTGCCAGCAGATACTTCAGGGGTAAGGGCGATGAGCAGTTCTTC. The rearrangement uses TRBV12-3 or TRBV12-4 and TRBJ2-1, with a tentative D call TRBD1 (6 bases). This CDR3 spans 15 amino acids. The V end was cut by 6 bases, the J end by 8 bases, with 20 bases between.

This clonotype appeared a few times. CDR3 nucleotide sequence: TGTGCCAGCACGGACGGACAGGGGGGAAACGAGCAGTACTTC. This codes for CASTDGQGGNEQYF. This sequence joins TRBV12-3 or TRBV12-4 and TRBJ2-7, with 10 bases identical to TRBD1. Trimming cost V 7 bases and J 5 bases; bases outside gene matches: 8. The CDR3 is 14 residues long.

The chain carries TRBV4-1 and TRBJ2-7, with D possibly being TRBD1 (7 bases). This CDR3 has 15 amino acids. V was cut by 3 bases and J by 2 bases, with 14 bases left in between. Germline loops: CDR1 MGHRA, CDR2 YSYEKL. DNA for the CDR3: TGCGCCAGCAGCCAGGGGGGACAGATCCCCTACGAGCAGTACTTC. Protein product: CASSQGGQIPYEQYF.

The V and J genes are TRBV6-1 and TRBJ2-3; D gene uncertain. The CDR3 length is 14 residues. Per the germline V gene, CDR1 is MNHNS and CDR2 is SASEGT. Trimming removed 7 bases at V and 2 bases at J, with 13 bases between. CDR3 loop: CASTQSPITDTQYF. CDR3 DNA: TGTGCCAGCACCCAGTCCCCTATCACAGATACGCAGTATTTT.

In its sample, this clonotype was seen a few times. The rearrangement uses TRBV12-3 or TRBV12-4 and TRBJ1-2; 7 nucleotides align to TRBD1. The CDR3 is 16 residues long. Germline trimming cut 6 bases from V and 4 bases from J; bases unmatched to any gene: 14. As DNA, the CDR3 is TGTGCCAGCAGCGAATCAGGGGGGGCGCGGAGCTATGGCTACACCTTC. It yields the protein CASSESGGARSYGYTF.

The chain recombines TRBV6-1 with TRBJ2-7; 7 bases align to TRBD1. The CDR3 contains 13 residues. CDR1 is MNHNS and CDR2 is SASEGT in the germline V gene. The V and J ends lost 6 bases and 3 bases, in that order; junction bases with no gene match: 5. The CDR3 is CASRRTGDYEQYF. The CDR3 DNA reads as TGTGCCAGCAGGCGAACAGGGGACTACGAGCAGTACTTC.

This clonotype was seen a handful of times. The chain recombines TRBV20-1 with TRBJ2-3, with 10 bases fitting TRBD2. Germline CDR1 DFQATT, CDR2 SNEGSKA (reference sequence). This CDR3 region has 19 residues. V dropped 0 bases and J dropped 0; count of bases not matched to a gene: 12. The CDR3 bases are TGCAGTGCTAGAGAGGGCGTAGCGGGGGGCCCAACAAGCACAGATACGCAGTATTTT. As protein: CSAREGVAGGPTSTDTQYF.

The chain combines TRBV4-3 with TRBJ2-7; 10 bases are a match to TRBD2. Trimming at V came to 2 bases and at J to 3 bases, leaving 4 bases not matched to a gene. The CDR3 totals 15 residues. Germline CDR1 LGHNA, CDR2 YSLEER. This CDR3 is CASSQSLAGIYEQYF. In nucleotides, the CDR3 is TGCGCCAGCAGCCAATCACTAGCGGGGATCTACGAGCAGTACTTC.

A few counts support this clonotype. The V gene is TRBV12-3 or TRBV12-4, the J gene TRBJ2-5; 10 positions agree with TRBD2. J lost 9 bases, V lost 5 bases, and 9 bases had no gene match. This CDR3 has 14 residues. CDR3 in amino acids: CASSRAGGPRPQYF. CDR3 bases: TGTGCCAGCAGTCGAGCGGGAGGGCCCCGTCCCCAGTACTTC.

This clonotype was detected only a few times. V usage is TRBV4-3 and J usage is TRBJ2-6; no definite D call. Trimming took off 1 base at V and 1 base at J, with 14 bases between the two ends. Germline V CDR1 and CDR2: LGHNA, YSLEER. This CDR3 comprises 18 residues. CDR3 nucleotides: TGCGCCAGCAGCCAAGGCACCAAAGTAAATTCTGGGGCCAACGTCCTGACTTTC. It yields the protein CASSQGTKVNSGANVLTF.

This clonotype has at least ten counts. The chain recombines TRBV12-3 or TRBV12-4 with TRBJ1-2; 8 bases align to TRBD1. The trim removed 1 base at V and 7 bases at J, leaving 2 bases unmatched. The CDR3 runs to 13 residues. CDR3 sequence: CASSLGQGAGYTF. The CDR3 bases are TGTGCCAGCAGTTTAGGGCAGGGGGCTGGCTACACCTTC.

This chain uses TRBV6-1 with TRBJ1-2; D remains unclear. The germline V gene encodes CDR1 MNHNS and CDR2 SASEGT. This CDR3 spans 13 amino acids. V was cut by 4 bases and J by 2 bases, with 8 bases left in between. The CDR3 region has the DNA TGTGCCAGCAGTGGGTCCGGGAACTATGGCTACACCTTC. This sequence encodes CASSGSGNYGYTF.